This passage covers 20 T cell receptor beta chains from one sample sequenced in a study of blood T cell repertoires in COVID-19. Using immunoSEQ multiplex PCR, the repertoire was profiled, and TCRdb retains in-frame clones only, with some absent. The sample includes about 56,000 clones, roughly 87% of them seen just once. The source material was peripheral blood. Source of these receptors: a woman aged 55-69 years with COVID-19, enrolled during active disease.

This rearrangement joins TRBV28 to TRBJ1-2, with D hard to call. The germline gives CDR1 MDHEN, CDR2 SYDVKM. Trimming removed 2 bases from V and 6 bases from J, with 7 bases in between. The CDR3 runs 12 residues. CDR3 residues: CASSLGQNGYTF. The DNA for the CDR3 is TGTGCCAGCAGTTTAGGCCAGAATGGCTACACCTTC.

The J gene is TRBJ1-2, the V gene TRBV5-1; weak D call: TRBD1 (5 bases). Germline CDR1 reads SGHRS; CDR2 reads YFSETQ. The CDR3 consists of 14 residues. The V end lost 3 bases, the J end lost 0 bases, and 9 bases lay between the germline ends. The CDR3 sequence is CASSWGGPNYGYTF. Written as DNA, the CDR3 is TGCGCCAGCAGCTGGGGGGGTCCTAACTATGGCTACACCTTC.

In this sample, this clone turned up a few times. This chain links TRBV19 with TRBJ2-2, with D possibly TRBD1 on 6 matching bases. The CDR3 contains 12 residues. The V gene lost 10 bases and the J gene lost 4 bases, with 10 bases spanning the gap. Germline V gene sequence: CDR1 LNHDA, CDR2 SQIVND (reference sequence). CDR3 sequence reads: CATEGVTGELFF. CDR3 nucleotide sequence: TGTGCCACCGAGGGGGTCACCGGGGAGCTGTTTTTT.

A single count supports this clone. The chain's CDR3 is CASSLTGDEQFF. Here the CDR3 DNA reads TGTGCCAGCAGCCTAACAGGGGATGAGCAGTTCTTC. V and J are TRBV12-3 or TRBV12-4 and TRBJ2-1, with 7 bases fitting TRBD1. V gave up 6 bases and J gave up 8 bases; unmatched junction bases: 4. The CDR3 totals 12 residues.

This sequence joins TRBV21-1 and TRBJ1-2; the tabulated D call, TRBD1, remains unverified against the DNA. TRBV21-1 has pseudogene status. The CDR3 is 17 amino acids. CDR3 sequence reads: CASSKKGAGTDYYGYTF. CDR3 DNA sequence: TGTGCCAGCAGCAAAAAAGGAGCAGGGACAGATTACTATGGCTACACCTTC.

V and J are TRBV7-2 and TRBJ2-2; 9 bases fit TRBD2. The CDR3 covers 15 residues. Germline V lookup: CDR1 SGHTA, CDR2 FQGNSA. With V trimmed by 1 base and J by 4 bases, 1 base remained unmatched. DNA for the CDR3: TGTGCCAGCAGCTTAGTTAGCGGGAGCACCGGGGAGCTGTTTTTT. Translation gives CASSLVSGSTGELFF. The full variable domain, completed using reference TRBV7-2 and TRBJ2-2, is GAGVSQSPSNKVTEKGKDVELRCDPISGHTALYWYRQSLGQGLEFLIYFQGNSAPDKSGLPSDRFSAERTGGSVSTLTIQRTQQEDSAVYLCASSLVSGSTGELFFGEGSRLTVL.

The chain joins TRBV2 to TRBJ2-5; a weak D match, TRBD2 (6 bases). Germline assignment: CDR1 SNHLY and CDR2 FYNNEI. The V and J ends lost 7 bases and 5 bases respectively, with 23 bases between them. CDR3 length equals 16 residues. The CDR3 DNA sequence: TGTGCCAGCATCAAAAGCGGTAGCGGAGGTGGGGAGACCCAGTACTTC. Translating it yields CASIKSGSGGGETQYF.

V gene TRBV28 combines with J gene TRBJ2-7, with TRBD2 identical over 8 bases. The CDR3 has 16 amino acids. The J segment lost 2 bases and the V segment lost 4 bases, leaving 10 bases of the junction unmatched. From germline, CDR1 is MDHEN and CDR2 SYDVKM. The CDR3 sequence: CASSSFPSGPTYEQYF. CDR3 in DNA: TGTGCCAGCAGTTCTTTCCCTAGCGGGCCAACCTACGAGCAGTACTTC.

The genes are TRBV5-4 and TRBJ1-1; TRBD1 matches at 7 bases. J gave up 6 bases and V 5 bases, and 7 bases lay outside the gene matches. The CDR3 totals 13 residues. Germline lookup yields CDR1 SGHNT and CDR2 YYREEE (reference sequence). CDR3 sequence: CASRPDRIPEAFF. The CDR3 coding sequence is TGTGCCAGCAGACCGGACAGGATACCTGAAGCTTTCTTT.

J is TRBJ2-5 and V is TRBV10-2; 12 bases line up with TRBD2. Germline assignment: CDR1 WSHSY and CDR2 SAAADI. This CDR3 spans 15 amino acids. Trimming at V came to 2 bases and at J to 5 bases, leaving 3 bases not matched to a gene. CDR3 protein: CASSEDGTSGETQYF. As DNA, the CDR3 is TGCGCCAGCAGTGAGGACGGGACTAGCGGGGAGACCCAGTACTTC.

V usage is TRBV19 and J usage is TRBJ2-1; a possible D gene is TRBD2 (6 bases). Trimming stripped 3 bases from V and 15 bases from J, with 21 bases between. The CDR3 has 14 residues. The germline V gene encodes CDR1 LNHDA and CDR2 SQIVND (reference sequence). The DNA of the CDR3 is TGTGCCAGTAGTATGTCACTAGCCCAACCGGATCCGTTCTTC. This sequence encodes CASSMSLAQPDPFF.

About this clone: One end of the junction fails to match germline, which may point to a read error. The chain links TRBV12-5 to TRBJ2-7, with TRBD2 matching over 15 bases. Germline values: CDR1 LGHNT, CDR2 FRNRAP. The CDR3 has 15 amino acids. The CDR3 DNA reads TGTGCTAGTGGCTTGGGACTAGCGGGGGGATACGAGCAGTACTTC. It specifies CASGLGLAGGYEQYF.

The V and J genes are TRBV2 and TRBJ2-7; TRBD1 matches at 9 bases. Losses at the gene ends were 10 bases for V and 4 bases for J; bases not matched to a gene: 8. Germline V gene data show CDR1 as SNHLY and CDR2 as FYNNEI. This CDR3 spans 13 amino acids. CDR3 coding DNA: TGTGCCACCGAACAGGGGGCCGGGTACGAGCAGTACTTC. Translation gives CATEQGAGYEQYF. Combining the CDR3 with reference TRBV2 and TRBJ2-7 gives the whole variable domain EPEVTQTPSHQVTQMGQEVILRCVPISNHLYFYWYRQILGQKVEFLVSFYNNEISEKSEIFDDQFSVERPDGSNFTLKIRSTKLEDSAMYFCATEQGAGYEQYFGPGTRLTVT.

The rearrangement links TRBV18 to TRBJ2-1, with 13 positions matching TRBD2. This CDR3 has 21 amino acids. Germline trimming cut 3 bases from V and 0 bases from J; bases unmatched to any gene: 14. Germline V lookup: CDR1 KGHSH, CDR2 LQKENI. CDR3 sequence: CASSPRNSGLAGTSSYNEQFF. The CDR3 bases are TGTGCCAGCTCACCTCGAAATTCGGGACTAGCGGGGACCAGCTCCTACAATGAGCAGTTCTTC.

The V call is TRBV11-2, the J call TRBJ1-4; no definite D call. The CDR3 has 12 residues. Trimming shortened V by 0 bases and J by 8 bases, and 4 bases separated the two germline ends. Germline-derived CDR1 and CDR2 are SGHAT and FQNNGV. This chain's CDR3 is CASSLDREKLFF. The CDR3 DNA sequence: TGTGCCAGCAGCTTAGACAGAGAAAAACTGTTTTTT. Filled out from reference TRBV11-2 and TRBJ1-4, the complete variable domain reads EAGVAQSPRYKIIEKRQSVAFWCNPISGHATLYWYQQILGQGPKLLIQFQNNGVVDDSQLPKDRFSAERLKGVDSTLKIQPAKLEDSAVYLCASSLDREKLFFGSGTQLSVL.

The V call is TRBV23-1, the J call TRBJ2-7; TRBD1 matches at 10 bases. TRBV23-1 is placed among ORFs of uncertain function. V was clipped by 10 bases and J by 1 base; unmatched bases: 7. This CDR3 comprises 14 residues. CDR3 DNA sequence: TGCGCCACCGGACAGGGGGTGGGGTCCTACGAGCAGTACTTC. Amino acids: CATGQGVGSYEQYF.

V is TRBV11-3 and J is TRBJ2-2; the D gene is possibly TRBD1 (6 bases). From germline, CDR1 is SGHNT and CDR2 YENEEA. The CDR3 runs to 17 residues. The V end lost 0 bases, the J end lost 5 bases, and 16 bases lay between the germline ends. The CDR3 sequence: CASSLEGQIRGTGELFF. CDR3 nucleotides: TGTGCCAGCAGCTTAGAAGGACAGATACGAGGGACCGGGGAGCTGTTTTTT.

The V and J genes are TRBV19 and TRBJ1-4; D not certain. V shed 7 bases and J shed 4 bases, with 16 bases lying between them. Germline values: CDR1 LNHDA, CDR2 SQIVND (reference sequence). The length of the CDR3 is 15 residues. CDR3 region: CASTDAGAGNEKLFF. For the CDR3, the DNA is TGTGCCAGTACTGATGCAGGAGCGGGTAATGAAAAACTGTTTTTT.

The V gene is TRBV7-2, the J gene TRBJ1-5; D perhaps matches TRBD1 (5 bases). Germline CDR1 SGHTA, CDR2 FQGNSA. The CDR3 extends over 13 amino acids. Trimming pared 8 bases from V and 6 bases from J, leaving 14 bases between. The CDR3 region is CASRAGPGQPQHF. CDR3 bases: TGTGCCAGCCGGGCAGGGCCGGGTCAGCCCCAGCATTTT.

This chain links TRBV11-3 with TRBJ1-2, with 8 positions matching TRBD1. The CDR3 runs to 14 residues. V lost 5 bases and J lost 2; bases outside the gene matches: 4. Germline CDR1 and CDR2: SGHNT and YENEEA. This chain's CDR3 is CASSRRTGNYGYTF. The CDR3 DNA is TGTGCCAGCAGCAGACGGACAGGGAACTATGGCTACACCTTC.